This T cell receptor (beta chain) was profiled in a study of cytomegalovirus exposure and HLA in healthy donors. Some clones are missing from TCRdb's copy, which holds only in-frame ones; the method was immunoSEQ multiplex PCR. The sample includes some 170,000 clones, around 87% seen only once; the top ten take approximately 1.4%. CDR1 and CDR2 from the germline V gene are SGDLS and YYNGEE. The CDR3 consists of 15 residues. Germline trimming cut 4 bases from V and 4 bases from J; bases unmatched to any gene: 7. The V gene is TRBV9, the J gene TRBJ2-3; TRBD1 aligns across 9 bases. The sample taken for sequencing was PBMCs. The clonotype comes from a woman younger than 45 in good health and CMV-seronegative. Written as DNA, the CDR3 is TGTGCCAGCAGCCTCTACGGACAGGGGTCAGATACGCAGTATTTT. Encoded protein: CASSLYGQGSDTQYF.